What follows are 4 T cell receptor beta chains derived from one specimen sequenced in a study of OX40 agonist ivuxolimab in advanced cancers. Profiling relied on immunoSEQ multiplex PCR, and the TCRdb table lists in-frame clones only, not all of them. The profile covers tens of thousands of clones, with 65% to 90% appearing a single time and roughly 31% taken by the ten largest. Material: CD4+ or CD8+ T cells sorted from blood, obtained in a trial of the OX40 agonist ivuxolimab. The receptors were sampled from an adult with an advanced solid tumor such as melanoma, head and neck, liver or kidney cancer.

J is TRBJ2-2 and V is TRBV27; D ambiguous. The CDR3 is 15 amino acids. The germline V and J ends were trimmed by 1 base and 7 bases, with 13 bases remaining between them. Per the germline V gene, CDR1 is MNHEY and CDR2 is SMNVEV (reference sequence). CDR3 loop: CASSLFNLGFGELFF. DNA for the CDR3: TGTGCCAGCAGTTTATTTAATTTGGGGTTCGGGGAGCTGTTTTTT.

This clone was counted a single time. The chain recombines TRBV6-5 with TRBJ2-7, with D perhaps assigned TRBD1 or TRBD2 (5 bases each). V lost 0 bases, J lost 6 bases, and 15 bases lay in between. Germline V lookup: CDR1 MNHEY, CDR2 SVGAGI. This CDR3 is built from 15 residues. CDR3 bases: TGTGCCAGCAGTTACTCCGGGACCGGAACCTCCGAGCAGTACTTC. It specifies CASSYSGTGTSEQYF.

DNA for the CDR3: TGCGCCAGCAGTGAGTCGGTTACCGGGACAGGGGGCCAAGAGACCCAGTACTTC. Amino acids: CASSESVTGTGGQETQYF. The chain employs TRBV10-1 and TRBJ2-5; 11 nucleotides agree with TRBD1. The CDR3 has 18 amino acids. The germline V gene encodes CDR1 WNHNN and CDR2 SYGVQD (reference sequence). Germline trimming cut 0 bases from V and 1 base from J; bases unmatched to any gene: 7.

The chain uses TRBV27 and TRBJ2-7, with D tentatively TRBD1 or TRBD2 (5 bases each). The CDR3 loop spans 13 amino acids. V shed 3 bases and J shed 2 bases, with 8 bases lying between them. The V gene's germline CDR1 is MNHEY and CDR2 SMNVEV (reference sequence). The CDR3 nucleotides read TGTGCCAGCAGTTTGGGACCAACCTACGAGCAGTACTTC. It is translated as CASSLGPTYEQYF.